The rows below give T cell receptor beta chains drawn from one sample of a study of cytomegalovirus exposure and HLA in healthy donors. Produced via immunoSEQ multiplex PCR; TCRdb's table is partial and in-frame only. The sample lists 54,000 or so clones; around 62% were seen once. The source material was PBMCs. The source is a human donor in good health. CDR3s include the opening cysteine and the closing phenylalanine or tryptophan. D genes are given only for firm matches. Size is omitted from some rows. Given values are once, few, many or a class for expanded clones.

V gene: TRBV7-9; J gene: TRBJ2-3; clone size: NA; D gene: TRBD1; CDR3 DNA: TGTGCCAGCAGCTTAGCACAGGGGGCAGGCACAGATACGCAGTATTTT; CDR3 protein: CASSLAQGAGTDTQYF
V gene: TRBV18; J gene: TRBJ2-1; clone size: NA; D gene: NA; CDR3 DNA: TGTGCCAGCTCACAGAAAGGGGTCCTAAATGAGCAGTTCTTC; CDR3 protein: CASSQKGVLNEQFF
V gene: TRBV27; J gene: TRBJ2-2; clone size: NA; D gene: TRBD1; CDR3 DNA: TGTGCCAGCAGTTCCCTCCCGGGACAGCCGAACACCGGGGAGCTGTTTTTT; CDR3 protein: CASSSLPGQPNTGELFF
V gene: TRBV29-1; J gene: TRBJ2-7; clone size: NA; D gene: NA; CDR3 DNA: TGCAGCGTTGTCTCCGTGGGAGGTTTCGACGAGCAGTACTTC; CDR3 protein: CSVVSVGGFDEQYF
V gene: TRBV4-1; J gene: TRBJ2-7; clone size: NA; D gene: TRBD2; CDR3 DNA: TGCGCCAGCAGCCAAGACAGAGCCCGGGGGGTGGAGCAGTACTTC; CDR3 protein: CASSQDRARGVEQYF
V gene: TRBV14; J gene: TRBJ1-4; clone size: once; D gene: TRBD1; CDR3 DNA: TGTGCCAGCAGCCAGGAGGGGGTCAGGACAGGGCCCGAAAAACTGTTTTTT; CDR3 protein: CASSQEGVRTGPEKLFF
V gene: TRBV4-1; J gene: TRBJ1-1; clone size: few; D gene: NA; CDR3 DNA: TGCGCCAGCAGCCAAACTTCTGGACTTTTGAACACTGAAGCTTTCTTT; CDR3 protein: CASSQTSGLLNTEAFF
V gene: TRBV2; J gene: TRBJ2-7; clone size: NA; D gene: NA; CDR3 DNA: TGTGCCAGCGCCGACAGGTGGACCTACGAGCAGTACTTC; CDR3 protein: CASADRWTYEQYF
V gene: TRBV7-6; J gene: TRBJ1-1; clone size: NA; D gene: NA; CDR3 DNA: TGTGCCAGCAGCCCATCGCAGGGGATTTTGAACACTGAAGCTTTCTTT; CDR3 protein: CASSPSQGILNTEAFF
V gene: TRBV6-5; J gene: TRBJ2-3; clone size: NA; D gene: NA; CDR3 DNA: TGTGCCAGCAGTGCTAGGGATACGCAGTATTTT; CDR3 protein: CASSARDTQYF
V gene: TRBV29-1; J gene: TRBJ2-1; clone size: once; D gene: TRBD2; CDR3 DNA: TGCAGCGTAGCTCGGCGGGGGGCAAGGAATGAGCAGTTCTTC; CDR3 protein: CSVARRGARNEQFF
V gene: TRBV6-5; J gene: TRBJ2-5; clone size: NA; D gene: TRBD1; CDR3 DNA: TGTGCCAGCAGTCGGGACAGCCGTACGGGGACCCAGTACTTC; CDR3 protein: CASSRDSRTGTQYF
V gene: TRBV7-2; J gene: TRBJ2-7; clone size: few; D gene: NA; CDR3 DNA: TGTGCCAGCAGCTTAGCGGTTTTACTGGAGCAGTACTTC; CDR3 protein: CASSLAVLLEQYF
V gene: TRBV12-5; J gene: TRBJ1-1; clone size: few; D gene: NA; CDR3 DNA: TGTGCTAGTGGTTCCCCCACAGGTTTCAACACTGAAGCTTTCTTT; CDR3 protein: CASGSPTGFNTEAFF
V gene: TRBV15; J gene: TRBJ1-2; clone size: NA; D gene: NA; CDR3 DNA: TGTGCCACCAGCCTCGGGGGGCGCGGCTATGGCTACACCTTC; CDR3 protein: CATSLGGRGYGYTF
V gene: TRBV18; J gene: TRBJ2-5; clone size: NA; D gene: TRBD1; CDR3 DNA: TGTGCCAGCTCACCACCGGGACAGGGGGGCGAGACCCAGTACTTC; CDR3 protein: CASSPPGQGGETQYF
V gene: TRBV7-8; J gene: TRBJ1-5; clone size: NA; D gene: NA; CDR3 DNA: TGTGCCAGCAGCACTTACAGGGATGGGGGCAATCAGCCCCAGCATTTT; CDR3 protein: CASSTYRDGGNQPQHF
V gene: TRBV5-8; J gene: TRBJ2-7; clone size: few; D gene: NA; CDR3 DNA: TGTGCCAGCAGCCCCACAGTCCCCTACGAGCAGTACTTC; CDR3 protein: CASSPTVPYEQYF
V gene: TRBV5-1; J gene: TRBJ2-2; clone size: once; D gene: TRBD1; CDR3 DNA: TGCGCCAGCAGCACCGACAGGGGAGGCACCGGGGAGCTGTTTTTT; CDR3 protein: CASSTDRGGTGELFF
V gene: TRBV30; J gene: TRBJ2-5; clone size: few; D gene: TRBD2; CDR3 DNA: TGTGCCTGGAGTAATGGGGGGGGGCAAGAGACCCAGTACTTC; CDR3 protein: CAWSNGGGQETQYF
V gene: TRBV29-1; J gene: TRBJ1-1; clone size: NA; D gene: TRBD1; CDR3 DNA: TGCAGCGTAGGGACAGGGAACACTGAAGCTTTCTTT; CDR3 protein: CSVGTGNTEAFF
V gene: TRBV5-1; J gene: TRBJ2-7; clone size: NA; D gene: NA; CDR3 DNA: TGCGCCAGCAGCTTGGGACACGGATCCTACGAGCAGTACTTC; CDR3 protein: CASSLGHGSYEQYF
V gene: TRBV27; J gene: TRBJ1-6; clone size: NA; D gene: NA; CDR3 DNA: TGTGCCAGCCGCGCAGGGTTTAGCTCCTATAATTCACCCCTCCACTTT; CDR3 protein: CASRAGFSSYNSPLHF
V gene: TRBV10-3; J gene: TRBJ2-7; clone size: NA; D gene: NA; CDR3 DNA: TGTGCCATCAGTGAGAAGCGTACCTACGAGCAGTACTTC; CDR3 protein: CAISEKRTYEQYF
V gene: TRBV5-1; J gene: TRBJ2-7; clone size: few; D gene: TRBD1; CDR3 DNA: TGCGCCAGCAGCCCACAGGGGAGTGGGAGCTACGAGCAGTACTTC; CDR3 protein: CASSPQGSGSYEQYF
V gene: TRBV6-6; J gene: TRBJ2-7; clone size: NA; D gene: NA; CDR3 DNA: TGTGCCAGCAGCCCTCTTAGCTACGAGCAGTACTTC; CDR3 protein: CASSPLSYEQYF
V gene: TRBV6-5; J gene: TRBJ2-7; clone size: NA; D gene: TRBD1; CDR3 DNA: TGTGCCAGCAGCCCTCCGGGACAGGGGTCCGAGCAGTACTTC; CDR3 protein: CASSPPGQGSEQYF
V gene: TRBV4-2; J gene: TRBJ1-6; clone size: once; D gene: TRBD1; CDR3 DNA: TGTGCCAGCAGACAACAGGGGGAAGGTTCGAATTCACCCCTCCACTTT; CDR3 protein: CASRQQGEGSNSPLHF
V gene: TRBV9; J gene: TRBJ1-6; clone size: NA; D gene: TRBD1; CDR3 DNA: TGTGCCAGCAGCGAAAGGGACAGAAACTCGAATAAGCCCCTCCACTTT; CDR3 protein: CASSERDRNSNKPLHF
V gene: TRBV6-5; J gene: TRBJ2-1; clone size: NA; D gene: TRBD2; CDR3 DNA: TGTGCCAGCAGCTCCTCTAGCGGCCTACAAGGTGAGCAGTTCTTC; CDR3 protein: CASSSSSGLQGEQFF
V gene: TRBV7-2; J gene: TRBJ1-2; clone size: few; D gene: NA; CDR3 DNA: TGTGCCAGCAGCAGCCGGGAGAAATATGGCTACCCCTTC; CDR3 protein: CASSSREKYGYPF
V gene: TRBV5-6; J gene: TRBJ2-2; clone size: few; D gene: NA; CDR3 DNA: TGTGCCAGCAGCCCTTACACCGGGGAGCTGTTTTTT; CDR3 protein: CASSPYTGELFF
V gene: TRBV4-1; J gene: TRBJ2-7; clone size: NA; D gene: NA; CDR3 DNA: TGCGCCAGCAGCCAAGAGAGGTCAGTCTACGAGCAGTACTTC; CDR3 protein: CASSQERSVYEQYF
V gene: TRBV5-3; J gene: TRBJ2-4; clone size: NA; D gene: NA; CDR3 DNA: TGTGCCAGCGAAAAAAAGCTACAGAAGCACAAAAACATTCAGTACTTC; CDR3 protein: CASEKKLQKHKNIQYF
V gene: TRBV4-1; J gene: TRBJ2-1; clone size: NA; D gene: NA; CDR3 DNA: TGCGCCAGCGGACTCCGCTCCTACAATGAGCAGTTCTTC; CDR3 protein: CASGLRSYNEQFF
V gene: TRBV30; J gene: TRBJ1-2; clone size: NA; D gene: TRBD1; CDR3 DNA: TGTGCCTGGAGTGTACAGACAGGGGGCGTGTATGGCTACACCTTC; CDR3 protein: CAWSVQTGGVYGYTF
V gene: TRBV30; J gene: TRBJ1-3; clone size: NA; D gene: NA; CDR3 DNA: TGTGCCTGGACACTTGGAAACACCATATATTTT; CDR3 protein: CAWTLGNTIYF
V gene: TRBV18; J gene: TRBJ2-5; clone size: NA; D gene: NA; CDR3 DNA: TGTGCCAGCTCACCGGGGGGAGGAGAAGAGACCCAGTACTTC; CDR3 protein: CASSPGGGEETQYF